Shown below are 6 T cell receptor beta chains from a single sample sequenced in a study of cytomegalovirus exposure and HLA in healthy donors. Amplification used 60 Vbeta primers and 13 Jbeta primers. Assay: immunoSEQ multiplex PCR; the TCRdb copy retains only in-frame clones and omits some. Of roughly 190,000 clones listed, over 80% are singletons. The material sequenced was PBMCs. Receptor source: a young man in good health and CMV-seronegative.

The V and J genes are TRBV28 and TRBJ1-5; D may be TRBD1 (5 bases). V lost 4 bases and J lost 1, with 17 bases in between. There are 17 residues in the CDR3. Germline CDR1 MDHEN, CDR2 SYDVKM. The CDR3 reads CASSWGGGGMSNQPQHF. The CDR3 bases are TGTGCCAGCAGTTGGGGGGGTGGGGGGATGAGCAATCAGCCCCAGCATTTT. The full variable domain, with the rest looked up from reference TRBV28 and TRBJ1-5, is DVKVTQSSRYLVKRTGEKVFLECVQDMDHENMFWYRQDPGLGLRLIYFSYDVKMKEKGDIPEGYSVSREKKERFSLILESASTNQTSMYLCASSWGGGGMSNQPQHFGDGTRLSIL.

The V gene is TRBV6-6, the J gene TRBJ2-1; D may be TRBD1 (6 bases). V gave up 4 bases and J gave up 8 bases, with 15 bases separating them. Germline-derived CDR1 and CDR2 are MNHNY and SVGAGI (reference sequence). The CDR3 totals 14 residues. The CDR3 spells CASSSDYPGDEQFF. The CDR3 nucleotides are TGTGCCAGCAGTTCTGACTACCCAGGGGATGAGCAGTTCTTC.

The genes are TRBV6-1 and TRBJ2-7; D may be TRBD1 (5 bases). Trimming left V 2 bases short and J 5 bases short, with 10 bases between. This CDR3 is 13 amino acids long. CDR1 MNHNS and CDR2 SASEGT come from the germline V gene. CDR3 bases: TGTGCCAGCAGTGAAATTCAGGGCCACGAGCAGTACTTC. Translated, it gives CASSEIQGHEQYF.

The rearrangement joins TRBV5-4 to TRBJ2-3; perhaps TRBD2 as D (6 bases). This CDR3 is built from 16 residues. The V end was cut by 4 bases, the J end by 0 bases, with 15 bases between. Germline-derived CDR1 and CDR2 are SGHNT and YYREEE (reference sequence). The CDR3 DNA sequence: TGTGCCAGCAGCGTAGGGACTGTGACTAGCACAGATACGCAGTATTTT. Its translation: CASSVGTVTSTDTQYF.

The rearrangement joins TRBV6-4 to TRBJ2-3; 9 nucleotides match TRBD2. CDR1 and CDR2 from the germline V gene are MRHNA and SNTAGT. CDR3 length: 16 residues. V lost 3 bases, J lost 0 bases, and 4 bases stayed unmatched. DNA of the CDR3: TGTGCCAGCAGTGAACTTAGCGGGGGAAGCACAGATACGCAGTATTTT. It codes for CASSELSGGSTDTQYF.

V gene TRBV11-2 combines with J gene TRBJ1-1; TRBD1 aligns across 7 bases. This CDR3 spans 15 amino acids. Trimming removed 5 bases from V and 3 bases from J; junction bases left unmatched: 9. Germline V gene lookup returns CDR1 SGHAT and CDR2 FQNNGV. DNA of the CDR3: TGTGCCAGCAGCCAGGCAGGAAGGGGGCACACTGAAGCTTTCTTT. It yields the protein CASSQAGRGHTEAFF.